This is a list of T cell receptor beta chains from one sample in a study of cytomegalovirus exposure and HLA in healthy donors. TCRdb's copy holds only in-frame clones and misses some; the assay was immunoSEQ multiplex PCR. The top ten hold roughly 5% of the sample, which has approximately 100,000 clones, 70% to 80% seen once. Sequencing was performed on PBMCs. These receptors came from a female donor in good health and CMV-seropositive. The CDR3 runs from the conserved cysteine through the conserved F or W. A D gene is named only where the DNA matches it firmly. Some rows have no size entry. The others give once, few or many, or a class for an expanded clone.

>.|TRBJ2-5|TRBV5-6|.
TGTGCCAGCAGCTTGGCAATGGCTGGTACGGGGAGGCAAGAGACCCAGTACTTC
CASSLAMAGTGRQETQYF
>.|TRBJ2-7|TRBV2|.
TGTGCCAGCCGATCAATTACCTCCCGGTACGAGCAGTACTTC
CASRSITSRYEQYF
>.|TRBJ2-1|TRBV28|TRBD2
TGTGCCAGCACCACAGCGGGGGGCAAAGCGAAGTTCTTC
CASTTAGGKAKFF
>.|TRBJ2-2|TRBV29-1|.
TGCAGCGTGCACAAGCGGGCCGCCGGGGAGCTGTTTTTT
CSVHKRAAGELFF
>.|TRBJ1-5|TRBV19|TRBD1
TGTGCCAGTAGTATGAATTACAGGGGGCGGAATCAGCCCCAGCATTTT
CASSMNYRGRNQPQHF
>.|TRBJ1-5|TRBV7-2|TRBD1
TGTGCCAGCAGCTCCGGGACAGCCCCGGGACAGCCCCAGCATTTT
CASSSGTAPGQPQHF
>.|TRBJ2-1|TRBV7-6|TRBD2
TGTGCCAGCAGCTTAGCGATTGCTAGCGGGAATGAGCAGTTCTTC
CASSLAIASGNEQFF
>few|TRBJ2-7|TRBV7-2|.
TGTGCCAGCAGCCCCTATGGGGGGGCGGGGGAGCAGTACTTC
CASSPYGGAGEQYF
>.|TRBJ1-4|TRBV7-8|TRBD1
TGTGCCAGCAGCTTACGGACAGGGTGGGAAAAACTGTTTTTT
CASSLRTGWEKLFF
>.|TRBJ2-1|TRBV7-2|TRBD2
TGTGCCAGCAGCTTACAGGCTAGCGGGGGGGCCGACAATGAGCAGTTCTTC
CASSLQASGGADNEQFF
>.|TRBJ1-4|TRBV5-1|TRBD1
TGCGCCAGCAGCTTGAACAGGGGGGCTAATGAAAAACTGTTTTTT
CASSLNRGANEKLFF
>.|TRBJ2-1|TRBV2|TRBD2
TGTGCCAGCAGTTGGGGCGGGGGGCGGTACAATGAGCAGTTCTTC
CASSWGGGRYNEQFF
>.|TRBJ1-4|TRBV28|TRBD1
TGTGCCAGCAGCACATTCCGGGACAGCGAGGATAGGGGAAAACTGTTTTTT
CASSTFRDSEDRGKLFF
>once|TRBJ2-7|TRBV5-1|.
TGCGCCAGCAGCCCCAATACTGGGCCCTACGAGCAGTACTTC
CASSPNTGPYEQYF
>.|TRBJ2-7|TRBV7-3|.
TGTGCCAGCAGCCTGGGGGCAGGTGGTTACTACGAGCAGTACTTC
CASSLGAGGYYEQYF
>.|TRBJ2-4|TRBV27|TRBD1
TGTGCCAGCGGGGACAGGAGAAACATTCAGTACTTC
CASGDRRNIQYF
>.|TRBJ2-1|TRBV27|TRBD2
TGTGCCACCAAGGGACTAGCGGGTAATAAGGGAGAGCAGTTCTTC
CATKGLAGNKGEQFF
>once|TRBJ1-5|TRBV27|.
TGTGCCAGCAGTTTATCGCAAGCGGGGGCCCAACAGCCCCAGCATTTT
CASSLSQAGAQQPQHF
>.|TRBJ2-7|TRBV6-5|TRBD1
TGTGCCAGCTTCGGACAGGGGCCCTCCTACGAGCAGTACTTC
CASFGQGPSYEQYF
>.|TRBJ1-2|TRBV5-1|TRBD1
TGCGCCAGCAGGCCCGGGACAGATGGCTACACCTTC
CASRPGTDGYTF
>few|TRBJ1-1|TRBV5-4|.
TGTGCCAGCAGCCGGGGGACGGGGGGTAGCCGAATGAACACTGAAGCTTTCTTT
CASSRGTGGSRMNTEAFF
>.|TRBJ2-3|TRBV5-5|TRBD2
TGTGCCAGCAGCCCCTGGGGGGGATTCGCAGATACGCAGTATTTT
CASSPWGGFADTQYF
>.|TRBJ2-5|TRBV30|.
TGTGCCTGGAGCTATGTACAAGAGACCCAGTACTTC
CAWSYVQETQYF
>.|TRBJ1-1|TRBV6-6|TRBD1
TGTGCCAGCAGTTACTCGATTGGCAGGGGGCTTGGGGCTTTCTTT
CASSYSIGRGLGAFF
>.|TRBJ2-1|TRBV6-5|TRBD2
TGTGCCAGCAGCCGGACTAGCGGTTTCTACAATGAGCAGTTCTTC
CASSRTSGFYNEQFF
>.|TRBJ2-5|TRBV7-3|.
TGTGCCAGCAGCTTCTCGGGACAAGAGACCCAGTACTTC
CASSFSGQETQYF
>once|TRBJ2-7|TRBV10-3|.
TGTGCCATCAGTGAAGGAGGGGGCGAAAGCTCCTACGAGCAGTACTTC
CAISEGGGESSYEQYF
>.|TRBJ1-4|TRBV7-9|.
TGTGCCATCGAAGGGGCATCAACTAATGAAAAACTGTTTTTT
CAIEGASTNEKLFF
>.|TRBJ2-7|TRBV19|.
TGTGCCAGTAGTATGTTAGGGGATCGACACGAGCAGTACTTC
CASSMLGDRHEQYF
>.|TRBJ2-2|TRBV7-8|.
TGTGCCAGCAGCTTACAGGGATACGGGGAGCTGTTTTTT
CASSLQGYGELFF
>.|TRBJ2-2|TRBV6-1|TRBD2
TGTGCCAGCAGTGGACTAGCGGGGGGGCCCGGGGAGCTGTTTTTT
CASSGLAGGPGELFF
>.|TRBJ2-7|TRBV30|TRBD1
TGTGCCTGGCGGGGACAGGGGTTCTACGAGCAGTACTTC
CAWRGQGFYEQYF
>.|TRBJ2-4|TRBV11-2|.
TGTGCCAGCAGCTTTACGAGGAACATTCAGTACTTC
CASSFTRNIQYF
>.|TRBJ2-7|TRBV5-5|TRBD1
TGTGCCAGCAGCTTGGTTCGGACAGGGGCCTACGAGCAGTACTTC
CASSLVRTGAYEQYF
>few|TRBJ2-2|TRBV5-1|TRBD2
TGCGCCAGCAGCCCTAGGGGACTAGCGGGGAAGATGAACACCGGGGAGCTGTTTTTT
CASSPRGLAGKMNTGELFF
>.|TRBJ1-2|TRBV4-1|TRBD1
TGCGCCAGCAGCCAAGATCCCACAGGGGGCCTAAATGGCTACACCTTC
CASSQDPTGGLNGYTF
>.|TRBJ1-3|TRBV9|TRBD1
TGTGCCAGCAGCGATGGACAGGGAGGAAACACCATATATTTT
CASSDGQGGNTIYF
>.|TRBJ1-4|TRBV13|.
TGTGCCAGCAGCGACGGGGGGCCGGGAGAAAAACTGTTTTTT
CASSDGGPGEKLFF
>.|TRBJ1-1|TRBV9|.
TGTGCCAGCAGCGGACGGAACTACGGAGGAGAAGCTTTCTTT
CASSGRNYGGEAFF
>.|TRBJ1-2|TRBV7-2|.
TGTGCCAGCAGCTTAGCATACGAAGTTCCAGGGATCTATGGCTACACCTTC
CASSLAYEVPGIYGYTF
>.|TRBJ2-5|TRBV6-5|TRBD1
TGTGCCAGCAGTTTGGGACAGAGAAAGACCCAGTACTTC
CASSLGQRKTQYF
>.|TRBJ1-3|TRBV9|.
TGTGCCAGCAGCAATCCGGGACTCACGAGCTCTGGAAACACCATATATTTT
CASSNPGLTSSGNTIYF